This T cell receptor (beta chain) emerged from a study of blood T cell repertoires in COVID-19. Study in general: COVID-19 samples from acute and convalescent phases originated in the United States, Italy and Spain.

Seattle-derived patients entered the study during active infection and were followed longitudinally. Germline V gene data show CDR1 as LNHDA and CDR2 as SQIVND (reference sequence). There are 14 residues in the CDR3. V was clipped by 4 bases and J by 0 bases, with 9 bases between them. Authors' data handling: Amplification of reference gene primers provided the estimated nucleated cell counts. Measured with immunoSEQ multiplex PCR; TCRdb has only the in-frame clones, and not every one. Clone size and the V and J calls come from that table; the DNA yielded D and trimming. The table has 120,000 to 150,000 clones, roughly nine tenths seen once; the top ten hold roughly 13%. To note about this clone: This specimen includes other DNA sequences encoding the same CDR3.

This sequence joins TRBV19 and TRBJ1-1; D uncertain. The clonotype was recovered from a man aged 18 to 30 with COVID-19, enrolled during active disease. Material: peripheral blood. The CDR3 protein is CASSNRGLNTEAFF. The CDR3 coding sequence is TGTGCCAGTAGTAATCGGGGTTTGAACACTGAAGCTTTCTTT. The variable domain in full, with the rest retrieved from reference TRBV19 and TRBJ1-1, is DGGITQSPKYLFRKEGQNVTLSCEQNLNHDAMYWYRQDPGQGLRLIYYSQIVNDFQKGDIAEGYSVSREKKESFPLTVTSAQKNPTAFYLCASSNRGLNTEAFFGQGTRLTVV.